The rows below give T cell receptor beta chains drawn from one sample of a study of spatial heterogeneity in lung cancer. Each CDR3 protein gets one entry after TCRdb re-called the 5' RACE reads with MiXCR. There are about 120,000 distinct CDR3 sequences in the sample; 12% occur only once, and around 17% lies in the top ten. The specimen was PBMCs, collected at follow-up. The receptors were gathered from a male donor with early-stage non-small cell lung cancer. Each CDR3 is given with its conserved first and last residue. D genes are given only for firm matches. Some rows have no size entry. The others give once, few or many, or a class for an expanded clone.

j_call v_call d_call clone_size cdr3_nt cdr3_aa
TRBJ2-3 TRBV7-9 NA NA TGTGCCAGCAGCTTGGCAGCTAGCACAGATACGCAGTATTTT CASSLAASTDTQYF
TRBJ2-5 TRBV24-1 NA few TGTGCCACCAGTGACCCGCTCAAAACAGGGCTAGAGACCCAGTACTTC CATSDPLKTGLETQYF
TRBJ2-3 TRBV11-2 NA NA TGTGCCAGCTTGCCTGGCACAGATACGCAGTATTTT CASLPGTDTQYF
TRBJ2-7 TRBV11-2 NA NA TGTGCCAGCAGCTTAGTTTCAGGCGTCTCCTACGAGCAGTACTTC CASSLVSGVSYEQYF
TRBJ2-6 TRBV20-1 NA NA TGCAGTGCAAAGGGAGGTCCTGGGGCCAACGTCCTGACTTTC CSAKGGPGANVLTF
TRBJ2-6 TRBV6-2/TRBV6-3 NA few TGTGCCAGCAGCCTTCTGGGTCCTGGGGCCAACGTCCTGACTTTC CASSLLGPGANVLTF
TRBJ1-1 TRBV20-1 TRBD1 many TGCAGTGCTAGAGATAAAGGGGGCGGCCTGGGGGCTTTCTTT CSARDKGGGLGAFF
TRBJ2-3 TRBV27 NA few TGTGCCAGCAGTTTAGAGGACGACACAGATACGCAGTATTTT CASSLEDDTDTQYF
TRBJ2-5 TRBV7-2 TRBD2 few TGTGCCAGCAGCTTACTAGCGGGGGTAGGAGAGACCCAGTACTTC CASSLLAGVGETQYF
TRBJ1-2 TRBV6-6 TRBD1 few TGTGCCAGCAGTCCCCAGGGGGCTGACTATGGCTACACCTTC CASSPQGADYGYTF
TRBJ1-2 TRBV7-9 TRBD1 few TGTGCCAGCAGGCCCTCCGGGACAGGGGGCATGAATCACACCTTC CASRPSGTGGMNHTF
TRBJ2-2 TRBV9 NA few TGTGCCAGCGACCGAGGGACTCACACCGGGGAGCTGTTTTTT CASDRGTHTGELFF
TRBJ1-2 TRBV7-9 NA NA TGTGCCAGCAGCTTAGGCCCCCAAGATTCTTATGGCTACACCTTC CASSLGPQDSYGYTF
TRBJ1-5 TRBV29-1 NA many TGCAGCGTTGAACCCGGAGGGGATCAGCCCCAGCATTTT CSVEPGGDQPQHF
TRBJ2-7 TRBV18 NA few TGTGCCAGCTCACTCACCGGGACGGACCCCTACGAGCAGTACTTC CASSLTGTDPYEQYF
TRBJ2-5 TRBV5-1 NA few TGCGCCAGCAGCTTGAGGGCAGAAGAGACCCAGTACTTC CASSLRAEETQYF
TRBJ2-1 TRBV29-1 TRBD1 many TGCAGCGTTGAGGGACAGAGTAGCTCCTACAATGAGCAGTTCTTC CSVEGQSSSYNEQFF
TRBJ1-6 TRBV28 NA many TGTGCCAGCAGTCTATTGGGACAAATCTATAATTCACCCCTCCACTTT CASSLLGQIYNSPLHF
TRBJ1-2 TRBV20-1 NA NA TGCAGTGCTAGCCGGGGAACTAACTATGGCTACACCTTC CSASRGTNYGYTF